These T cell receptor beta chains were read from a single sample in a study of CD8 T cells in ankylosing spondylitis. MiXCR was run by TCRdb on the 5' RACE reads, yielding one entry per CDR3 protein. There are more than 10,000 distinct CDR3 sequences in the sample; 2.8% occur only once, and 8.7% lies in the top ten. The sample comprised blood, either unsorted or a sorted T cell fraction (not recorded which). These receptors were collected from a male donor with ankylosing spondylitis or in good health (not recorded which). CDR3s include the opening cysteine and the closing phenylalanine or tryptophan. The order of the fields is J gene, CDR3 length, V gene, clone size, D gene, CDR3 protein, CDR3 DNA. The D gene is left open where the match is weak. Expanded clones get a size class; other rows say once, few or many, or leave the size out.

TRBJ1-5	19	TRBV6-1	NA	TRBD1	CASSPPRVDRGISNQPQHF	TGTGCCAGCAGTCCCCCTCGCGTTGACAGGGGCATTAGCAATCAGCCCCAGCATTTT
TRBJ1-2	16	TRBV9	many	NA	CASREGDPAGAYGYTF	TGTGCCAGCAGGGAGGGAGACCCCGCAGGGGCCTATGGCTACACCTTC
TRBJ2-7	14	TRBV9	many	TRBD1	CASSATGERNEQYF	TGTGCCAGCAGCGCTACAGGGGAACGGAACGAGCAGTACTTC
TRBJ2-1	16	TRBV9	many	NA	CASSPIGGTSYNEQFF	TGTGCCAGCAGCCCCATAGGAGGAACCTCCTACAATGAGCAGTTCTTC
TRBJ1-2	14	TRBV9	many	NA	CASSGGAGDYGYTF	TGTGCCAGCAGCGGGGGGGCTGGGGACTATGGCTACACCTTC
TRBJ2-3	16	TRBV9	many	TRBD2	CASSGPPAGGPGTQYF	TGTGCCAGCAGCGGACCTCCAGCGGGGGGGCCGGGTACGCAGTATTTT
TRBJ1-3	16	TRBV9	medium-sized	NA	CASSVGPGNSGNTIYF	TGTGCCAGCAGCGTAGGTCCGGGGAACTCTGGAAACACCATATATTTT
TRBJ2-1	14	TRBV9	many	NA	CASSGGGEVREQFF	TGTGCCAGCAGCGGGGGAGGAGAAGTCAGGGAGCAGTTCTTC
TRBJ2-7	13	TRBV9	many	TRBD1	CASSETTGDEQYF	TGTGCCAGCAGCGAGACGACAGGGGACGAGCAGTACTTC
TRBJ2-1	16	TRBV9	many	NA	CASSKNGGDVPNEQFF	TGTGCCAGCAGCAAGAACGGGGGAGATGTCCCCAATGAGCAGTTCTTC
TRBJ1-1	14	TRBV9	many	NA	CASSVNNLGSEAFF	TGTGCCAGCAGCGTAAACAACCTCGGGTCTGAAGCTTTCTTT
TRBJ2-6	18	TRBV9	many	TRBD1	CASSVSGQGLSGANVLTF	TGTGCCAGCAGCGTATCAGGACAGGGGCTCTCTGGGGCCAACGTCCTGACTTTC
TRBJ1-5	17	TRBV12-2	NA	NA	CASRLARDRRINQPQHF	TGTGCAAGTCGCTTAGCCCGGGACAGGAGAATTAATCAGCCCCAGCATTTT
TRBJ2-7	15	TRBV9	medium-sized	NA	CASSAGVHSSYEQYF	TGTGCCAGCAGCGCAGGGGTGCATAGCTCCTACGAGCAGTACTTC
TRBJ2-6	19	TRBV9	many	TRBD2	CASSVAPSGGASGANVLTF	TGTGCCAGCAGCGTAGCCCCTAGCGGGGGGGCCTCTGGGGCCAACGTCCTGACTTTC
TRBJ2-3	15	TRBV9	many	TRBD2	CASRALAGGTDTQYF	TGTGCCAGCAGGGCACTAGCGGGGGGCACAGATACGCAGTATTTT
TRBJ2-1	12	TRBV9	medium-sized	NA	CASSPSYNEQFF	TGTGCCAGCAGCCCCTCATACAATGAGCAGTTCTTC
TRBJ2-4	15	TRBV9	many	TRBD1	CASSVAGTGGNIQYF	TGTGCCAGCAGCGTAGCTGGGACAGGAGGAAACATTCAGTACTTC
TRBJ2-1	16	TRBV9	many	TRBD2	CASSVRTRGSYNEQFF	TGTGCCAGCAGCGTAAGGACTAGGGGATCCTACAATGAGCAGTTCTTC
TRBJ2-6	15	TRBV9	many	NA	CASSYAGVGANVLTF	TGTGCCAGCAGCTATGCAGGGGTCGGGGCCAACGTCCTGACTTTC
TRBJ2-5	16	TRBV9	few	TRBD2	CASSVATSGRKETQYF	TGTGCCAGCAGCGTAGCTACTAGCGGGCGGAAAGAGACCCAGTACTTC
TRBJ2-1	14	TRBV9	many	NA	CASSVGASSNEQFF	TGTGCCAGCAGCGTAGGGGCTTCAAGCAATGAGCAGTTCTTC
TRBJ2-3	16	TRBV9	many	NA	CASSAAPGGGTDTQYF	TGTGCCAGCAGCGCAGCCCCAGGCGGGGGCACAGATACGCAGTATTTT
TRBJ2-3	14	TRBV9	many	NA	CASTPLGGTDTQYF	TGTGCCAGCACGCCGCTAGGCGGCACAGATACGCAGTATTTT
TRBJ2-3	15	TRBV9	many	TRBD2	CASSVGPGGGDTQYF	TGTGCCAGCAGCGTAGGGCCGGGAGGAGGGGATACGCAGTATTTT